Listed below are T cell receptor beta chains from one sample, sequenced in a study of blood T cell repertoires in COVID-19. TCRdb keeps only in-frame clones here, not all; method: immunoSEQ multiplex PCR. The table records fewer than 300,000 clones, approximately 86% of them present only once. Sequencing was performed on peripheral blood. Receptors originate from a woman in her 30s with acute or convalescent COVID-19. CDR3s include the opening cysteine and the closing phenylalanine or tryptophan.

V: TRBV19
CDR3: CASTEYGGELFF

V: TRBV19
CDR3: CASSLGAGNEQYF

V: TRBV27
CDR3: CASSTSPGLAGQVAKNIQYF

V: TRBV9
CDR3: CASSVDPSGRTTDTQYF

V: TRBV7-3
CDR3: CASSLLSDRGGDQPQHF

V: TRBV9
CDR3: CASNPGLARNEQFF

V: TRBV6-4
CDR3: CASSQGQGAADTQYF

V: TRBV11-2
CDR3: CASSLSGNSYNEQFF

V: TRBV7-5
CDR3: CARSLVPDEQYF

V: TRBV9
CDR3: CASSVVRGGLAGSETQYF

V: TRBV6-6
CDR3: CASRQHSNQPQHF

V: TRBV30
CDR3: CAWSVIGTPLNTGELFF

V: TRBV19
CDR3: CATQEGATNEKLFF

V: TRBV24-1
CDR3: CATSDYRDEQYF

V: TRBV5-4
CDR3: CASSQQGGGMETQYF

V: TRBV5-4
CDR3: CASSLSVTSSYEQFF

V: TRBV30
CDR3: CAWSSGENSNQPQHF

V: TRBV6-2/TRBV6-3
CDR3: CASSPGTSGRPETQYF

V: TRBV5-1
CDR3: CASSLGQNEKLFF

V: TRBV6-5
CDR3: CAILQGVAEQYF

V: TRBV5-4
CDR3: CASSSKRRDRQETQYF

V: TRBV12-3/TRBV12-4
CDR3: CASSLGQQETQYF

V: TRBV6-1
CDR3: CASSEYDTAGRYEQYF

V: TRBV4-3
CDR3: CASSQETTGDYEQYF

V: TRBV2
CDR3: CASREGGTSVYEQYF

V: TRBV5-6
CDR3: CASSSRQGGRQETQYF

V: TRBV3-1/TRBV3-2
CDR3: CASSKRDRKSSYNEQFF

V: TRBV10-3
CDR3: CAISPAGEANYGYTF

V: TRBV9
CDR3: CASSVEGVLEQFF

V: TRBV14
CDR3: CASSQSSGNEKLFF

V: TRBV5-4
CDR3: CASSLAGLANTGELFF

V: TRBV7-2
CDR3: CASSLATVQASPLHF

V: TRBV27
CDR3: CAVGGRSNQPQHF

V: TRBV10-3
CDR3: CAIRTGNTEAFF

V: TRBV21-1
CDR3: CASATDEQYF

V: TRBV7-8
CDR3: CASSLQGDWYRPQHF

V: TRBV5-1
CDR3: CARSLGDRGDYGYTF

V: TRBV9
CDR3: CASSAIGLAGGEQFF

V: TRBV19
CDR3: CASSTQSVPNEQFF

V: TRBV10-2
CDR3: CASSEGANTEAFF

V: TRBV12-5
CDR3: CASGLVGELGRATNEKLFF

V: TRBV19
CDR3: CASRFSGRAGTDTQYF

V: TRBV5-1
CDR3: CASSAVHTGELFF

V: TRBV15
CDR3: CATSNEGAWNEQFF

V: TRBV19
CDR3: CASSPFGGIGPGNTIYF

V: TRBV18
CDR3: CASSTKVLAGENYEQYF

V: TRBV6-5
CDR3: CASSPMSGNTEAFF